The 32 T cell receptor beta chains in this list originate from one sample, sequenced in a study of human T cells and chemical hapten exposure. Regarding time point: pre-sensitization, week 0. As for treatment: therapeutic diphenylcyclopropenone sensitization with weekly scalp DPC. TCRdb reprocessed the RACE reads with MiXCR, giving one entry per CDR3 protein. The sample contains some 200,000 distinct CDR3 sequences, 30% of which appear only once. The sample was whole blood, taken in connection with sensitization to the hapten diphenylcyclopropenone (DPC). The receptors come from a woman between 25 and 40 years old with alopecia areata. Some clones in this sample may be carry-over from other donors' samples.

V is TRBV30 and J is TRBJ1-3; D uncertain. V was cut by 0 bases and J by 4 bases, with 7 bases left in between. There are 13 residues in the CDR3. Germline lookup yields CDR1 GTSNPN and CDR2 SVGIG (reference sequence). The CDR3 sequence: CAWSVTGGNTIYF. CDR3 coding DNA: TGTGCCTGGAGTGTTACTGGGGGAAACACCATATATTTT.

The chain couples TRBV28 to TRBJ2-5; 8 positions agree with TRBD2. The CDR3 consists of 15 residues. Germline V gene lookup returns CDR1 MDHEN and CDR2 SYDVKM. The ends lost 6 bases at V and 4 bases at J; junction bases unmatched: 10. The CDR3 coding sequence is TGTGCCAGCAGACCCGGGAGCGGGAGCGCAGAGACCCAGTACTTC. This translates into CASRPGSGSAETQYF.

Ten or more counts support this clonotype. An end of the junction differs from the germline gene, which may be a read error. The gene calls are TRBV7-9 and TRBJ2-7; 9 positions match TRBD1. The V gene's germline CDR1 is SEHNR and CDR2 FQNEAQ (reference sequence). The CDR3 loop spans 11 amino acids. CDR3 in amino acids: CASTPGTGFSF. DNA of the CDR3: TGTGCCAGCACCCCCGGGACAGGGTTTTCTTTC. The entire variable domain, with the rest obtained from reference TRBV7-9 and TRBJ2-7, is as follows: DTGVSQNPRHKITKRGQNVTFRCDPISEHNRLYWYRQTLGQGPEFLTYFQNEAQLEKSRLLSDRFSAERPKGSFSTLEIQRTEQGDSAMYLCASTPGTGFSFGPGTRLTVT.

In this sample, this clonotype turned up a few times. J is TRBJ1-1 and V is TRBV28, with D hard to call. Germline-derived CDR1 and CDR2 are MDHEN and SYDVKM. The CDR3 covers 15 residues. The ends were cut back, 1 base at V and 1 base at J, with 10 bases in the middle. This chain's CDR3 is CASSLYGSTNTEAFF. The DNA of the CDR3 is TGTGCCAGCAGTTTATATGGGTCAACGAACACTGAAGCTTTCTTT.

The chain uses TRBV28 and TRBJ1-3; 10 bases match TRBD1. The CDR3 sequence is 15 residues long. Losses at the gene ends were 8 bases for V and 3 bases for J; bases not matched to a gene: 7. Germline lookup yields CDR1 MDHEN and CDR2 SYDVKM. The CDR3 sequence: CASGPGQGFGNTIYF. In nucleotides, the CDR3 is TGTGCCAGCGGACCGGGACAGGGGTTTGGAAACACCATATATTTT. Using reference TRBV28 and TRBJ1-3 for the parts outside the CDR3, the full variable domain is DVKVTQSSRYLVKRTGEKVFLECVQDMDHENMFWYRQDPGLGLRLIYFSYDVKMKEKGDIPEGYSVSREKKERFSLILESASTNQTSMYLCASGPGQGFGNTIYFGEGSWLTVV.

The chain recombines TRBV7-2 with TRBJ2-1; weak D call: TRBD2 (5 bases). The CDR3 consists of 13 residues. V dropped 3 bases and J dropped 9 bases, with 12 bases sitting between them. Germline V gene lookup returns CDR1 SGHTA and CDR2 FQGNSA. The CDR3 coding sequence is TGTGCCAGCAGCTTTAGGCGGGCGAGTGAGCAGTTCTTC. Protein sequence: CASSFRRASEQFF.

A few counts support this clonotype. This chain joins TRBV18 and TRBJ1-6, with 9 bases that match TRBD1. Trimming removed 2 bases from V and 6 bases from J; junction bases left unmatched: 17. The length of the CDR3 is 20 residues. Germline values: CDR1 KGHSH, CDR2 LQKENI. CDR3 amino acids: CASSPIPPSGQGFGNSPLHF. The CDR3 region has the DNA TGTGCCAGCTCACCAATCCCTCCGTCCGGACAGGGGTTTGGTAATTCACCCCTCCACTTT.

J is TRBJ2-3 and V is TRBV5-1; 7 bases agree with TRBD2. The V segment lost 4 bases and the J segment 2 bases; nucleotides outside the gene matches: 4. This CDR3 has 14 residues. Germline V gene sequence: CDR1 SGHRS, CDR2 YFSETQ. CDR3 residues: CASSPGLNTDTQYF. The CDR3 DNA follows: TGCGCCAGCAGCCCGGGACTAAACACAGATACGCAGTATTTT.

This clonotype was counted between two and nine times. The chain links TRBV20-1 to TRBJ2-1, with D possibly being TRBD1 or TRBD2 (6 bases each). Deletions cut 1 base from V and 9 bases from J, with 10 bases between. This CDR3 spans 12 amino acids. Germline lookup yields CDR1 DFQATT and CDR2 SNEGSKA (reference sequence). The CDR3 DNA reads TGCAGTGCTAGAGTAGGGGGGAGTGAGCAGTTCTTC. It yields the protein CSARVGGSEQFF.

CDR3 DNA: TGTGCCAGCAGTCCCCAGGGTTACAATGAGCAGTTCTTC. It codes for CASSPQGYNEQFF. This sequence joins TRBV27 and TRBJ2-1, with D perhaps matching TRBD1 (5 bases). V shed 5 bases and J shed 4 bases, with 9 bases lying between them. This CDR3 has 13 amino acids. Germline lookup yields CDR1 MNHEY and CDR2 SMNVEV (reference sequence).

The gene calls are TRBV20-1 and TRBJ1-1, with D unresolved. Germline loops: CDR1 DFQATT, CDR2 SNEGSKA (reference sequence). The CDR3 has 14 residues. Trimming shortened V by 1 base and J by 0 bases, and 9 bases separated the two germline ends. CDR3 nucleotides: TGCAGTGCTAGAGGTCTAACAGTGAACACTGAAGCTTTCTTT. Its translation is CSARGLTVNTEAFF.

This clonotype was seen a handful of times. The V call is TRBV29-1, the J call TRBJ2-5; a possible D gene is TRBD2 (6 bases). CDR1 and CDR2 (germline): SQVTM, ANQGSEA. V was cut by 7 bases and J by 1 base, with 13 bases left in between. This CDR3 spans 13 amino acids. Here the CDR3 reads CSESGLSQETQYF. The CDR3 nucleotides read TGCAGCGAGAGTGGACTAAGCCAAGAGACCCAGTACTTC. Using reference TRBV29-1 and TRBJ2-5 for the parts outside the CDR3, the full variable domain is SAVISQKPSRDICQRGTSLTIQCQVDSQVTMMFWYRQQPGQSLTLIATANQGSEATYESGFVIDKFPISRPNLTFSTLTVSNMSPEDSSIYLCSESGLSQETQYFGPGTRLLVL.

The chain links TRBV29-1 to TRBJ2-2, with TRBD1 as a possible D gene (8 bases). V was cut by 7 bases and J by 3 bases, with 15 bases left in between. This CDR3 has 14 residues. CDR1 and CDR2 from the germline V gene are SQVTM and ANQGSEA. The CDR3 DNA sequence: TGCAGCGGAGGGGGGGACAGGTACACCGGGGAGCTGTTTTTT. The encoded protein is CSGGGDRYTGELFF.

The sample holds a few counts of this clonotype. This chain links TRBV5-1 with TRBJ2-7; D perhaps matches TRBD1 (5 bases). The CDR3 has 14 residues. Trimming removed 4 bases from V and 3 bases from J, with 14 bases in between. Germline V gene lookup returns CDR1 SGHRS and CDR2 YFSETQ. The CDR3 protein is CASSPKGPSYEQYF. The CDR3 nucleotides read TGCGCCAGCAGCCCCAAGGGGCCCAGCTACGAGCAGTACTTC.

A few counts support this clonotype. J is TRBJ1-5 and V is TRBV4-1; no reliable D call. V lost 1 base to trimming and J lost 4 bases, with 11 bases between them. This CDR3 has 15 residues. The germline V gene encodes CDR1 MGHRA and CDR2 YSYEKL. CDR3 sequence (DNA): TGCGCCAGCAGCCAAGGTCTAGGGCTGAATCAGCCCCAGCATTTT. It encodes CASSQGLGLNQPQHF.

CDR3 coding DNA: TGTGCCAGCGGACACAGCGAGACCCAGTACTTC. Encoded protein: CASGHSETQYF. The V gene is TRBV6-2 or TRBV6-3, the J gene TRBJ2-5; perhaps TRBD1 as D (5 bases). Trimming pared 8 bases from V and 5 bases from J, leaving 9 bases between. Germline V lookup: CDR1 MNHEY, CDR2 SVGEGT. This CDR3 is 11 amino acids long.

This clonotype was counted a few times. CDR3: CASSLGSRGGQETQYF. CDR3 sequence (DNA): TGCGCCAGCAGCTTGGGTTCCAGGGGAGGCCAAGAGACCCAGTACTTC. The chain is built from TRBV5-1 and TRBJ2-5; D tentatively reads TRBD1 or TRBD2 (6 bases each). V was clipped by 0 bases and J by 1 base, with 13 bases between them. CDR3 length: 16 residues. Germline loops: CDR1 SGHRS, CDR2 YFSETQ.

This clonotype has more than one count but fewer than ten. J is TRBJ2-2 and V is TRBV20-1, with 7 nucleotides matching TRBD1. The J segment lost 4 bases and the V segment lost 6 bases, leaving 11 bases of the junction unmatched. CDR3 length: 15 amino acids. Germline CDR1 and CDR2: DFQATT and SNEGSKA (reference sequence). The CDR3, as DNA: TGCAGTGCCACTGACAGGGTGTCGGGCACCGGGGAGCTGTTTTTT. Protein: CSATDRVSGTGELFF.

This chain uses TRBV28 with TRBJ2-3, with D hard to call. Germline assignment: CDR1 MDHEN and CDR2 SYDVKM. Trimming removed 8 bases from V and 4 bases from J, with 7 bases in between. The CDR3 loop spans 11 amino acids. The CDR3 nucleotides are TGTGCCAGCTCCACTGCAGATACGCAGTATTTT. This encodes CASSTADTQYF.

This clonotype occurred a few times. This sequence joins TRBV28 and TRBJ2-7; TRBD1 might be the D (5 bases). Trimming left V 6 bases short and J 3 bases short, with 6 bases between. Germline V gene data show CDR1 as MDHEN and CDR2 as SYDVKM. This CDR3 has 11 residues. CDR3 loop: CASRDIYEQYF. As DNA, the CDR3 is TGTGCCAGCAGGGACATCTACGAGCAGTACTTC.

This sequence joins TRBV7-9 and TRBJ2-2, with D perhaps being TRBD1 or TRBD2 (5 bases each). In germline, CDR1 is SEHNR, CDR2 FQNEAQ (reference sequence). The ends were cut back, 5 bases at V and 6 bases at J, with 19 bases in the middle. The CDR3 spans 16 residues. The DNA for the CDR3 is TGTGCCAGCAGCCCGTATCTAGCAGGGATGTCCGGGGAGCTGTTTTTT. The encoded protein is CASSPYLAGMSGELFF.

V and J are TRBV29-1 and TRBJ2-1; tentatively, D is TRBD1 (6 bases). Germline V CDR1 and CDR2: SQVTM, ANQGSEA. CDR3 length equals 15 residues. V shed 4 bases and J shed 5 bases, with 18 bases lying between them. The CDR3 DNA is TGCAGCGTTGGGTTCCGACAGGCGTGGGACAATGAGCAGTTCTTC. It yields the protein CSVGFRQAWDNEQFF.

This chain joins TRBV4-3 and TRBJ2-2; no clear D gene. V was cut by 0 bases and J by 6 bases, with 8 bases left in between. The V gene's germline CDR1 is LGHNA and CDR2 YSLEER. The CDR3 is made up of 14 amino acids. CDR3 in DNA: TGCGCCAGCAGCCAAGATCTAATCTCCGGGGAGCTGTTTTTT. The encoded protein is CASSQDLISGELFF.

V is TRBV6-2 or TRBV6-3 and J is TRBJ2-1; the D is unclear. The V end lost 2 bases, the J end lost 10 bases, and 6 bases lay between the germline ends. This CDR3 is built from 11 residues. CDR1 is MNHEY, CDR2 SVGEGT, per germline. The chain's CDR3 is CASSYPQEQFF. The CDR3 nucleotides read TGTGCCAGCAGTTACCCCCAGGAGCAGTTCTTC.

This clonotype was detected many times. The chain is built from TRBV29-1 and TRBJ1-2, with D maybe TRBD1 (5 bases). The CDR3 runs 13 residues. Per germline, CDR1 SQVTM and CDR2 ANQGSEA. V was clipped by 4 bases and J by 6 bases, with 15 bases between them. The CDR3 DNA sequence: TGCAGCGTTGCCGCCGGGGGGGGTAATGGCTACACCTTC. Residues: CSVAAGGGNGYTF.

J is TRBJ1-1 and V is TRBV18; no reliable D call. Trimming shortened V by 6 bases and J by 3 bases, and 14 bases separated the two germline ends. Germline assignment: CDR1 KGHSH and CDR2 LQKENI. CDR3 size: 14 residues. DNA for the CDR3: TGTGCCAGCTCCCCGGCTGGCGGTCACACTGAAGCTTTCTTT. It translates to CASSPAGGHTEAFF. Complete variable domain (other parts from reference TRBV18 and TRBJ1-1): NAGVMQNPRHLVRRRGQEARLRCSPMKGHSHVYWYRQLPEEGLKFMVYLQKENIIDESGMPKERFSAEFPKEGPSILRIQQVVRGDSAAYFCASSPAGGHTEAFFGQGTRLTVV.

The chain recombines TRBV4-2 with TRBJ2-3; 9 bases agree with TRBD2. The CDR3 length is 16 residues. In germline, CDR1 is LGHNA, CDR2 YNFKEQ. With 4 bases clipped from V and 1 base from J, the junction kept 6 bases outside the gene matches. The CDR3 nucleotides are TGTGCCAGCAGCCCAGCGGGGGGCGGAGGCACAGATACGCAGTATTTT. Translating it yields CASSPAGGGGTDTQYF.

The chain couples TRBV12-3 or TRBV12-4 to TRBJ1-1; a possible D gene is TRBD1 (5 bases). The CDR3 runs 11 residues. V dropped 8 bases and J dropped 4 bases, with 8 bases sitting between them. As DNA, the CDR3 is TGTGCCAGCCTTGGGGGCACTGAAGCTTTCTTT. Amino acid sequence: CASLGGTEAFF.

This clonotype was detected many times. This chain uses TRBV27 with TRBJ2-7; D uncertain. V gave up 3 bases and J gave up 6 bases, with 6 bases separating them. There are 11 residues in the CDR3. From germline, CDR1 is MNHEY and CDR2 SMNVEV (reference sequence). The DNA of the CDR3 is TGTGCCAGCAGTTTTGGGGTCGAGCAGTACTTC. Residues: CASSFGVEQYF.

The V gene is TRBV2, the J gene TRBJ1-3; no firm D call. Germline V lookup: CDR1 SNHLY, CDR2 FYNNEI. Trimming left V 3 bases short and J 7 bases short, with 10 bases between. This CDR3 contains 13 residues. CDR3 region: CASSDLSSNTIYF. Written as DNA, the CDR3 is TGTGCCAGCAGTGATTTGTCGTCGAACACCATATATTTT.

The chain carries TRBV7-9 and TRBJ2-4; D possibly matches TRBD1 or TRBD2 (7 bases each). With 4 bases removed from V and 5 bases from J, the gap between germline ends came to 21 bases. The CDR3 contains 17 residues. Germline V lookup: CDR1 SEHNR, CDR2 FQNEAQ (reference sequence). The CDR3 is CASSSTGRVGFENIQYF. CDR3 nucleotides: TGTGCCAGCAGCTCGACAGGGAGGGTGGGGTTTGAAAACATTCAGTACTTC. The whole variable domain, remainder taken from reference TRBV7-9 and TRBJ2-4, is DTGVSQNPRHKITKRGQNVTFRCDPISEHNRLYWYRQTLGQGPEFLTYFQNEAQLEKSRLLSDRFSAERPKGSFSTLEIQRTEQGDSAMYLCASSSTGRVGFENIQYFGAGTRLSVL.

This clonotype was counted between two and nine times. The chain links TRBV29-1 to TRBJ2-2; D gene uncertain. Germline CDR1 and CDR2: SQVTM and ANQGSEA. Trimming shortened V by 7 bases and J by 3 bases, and 9 bases separated the two germline ends. CDR3 size: 12 residues. The CDR3 here is CSAVGYTGELFF. CDR3 in DNA: TGCAGCGCCGTGGGATACACCGGGGAGCTGTTTTTT.